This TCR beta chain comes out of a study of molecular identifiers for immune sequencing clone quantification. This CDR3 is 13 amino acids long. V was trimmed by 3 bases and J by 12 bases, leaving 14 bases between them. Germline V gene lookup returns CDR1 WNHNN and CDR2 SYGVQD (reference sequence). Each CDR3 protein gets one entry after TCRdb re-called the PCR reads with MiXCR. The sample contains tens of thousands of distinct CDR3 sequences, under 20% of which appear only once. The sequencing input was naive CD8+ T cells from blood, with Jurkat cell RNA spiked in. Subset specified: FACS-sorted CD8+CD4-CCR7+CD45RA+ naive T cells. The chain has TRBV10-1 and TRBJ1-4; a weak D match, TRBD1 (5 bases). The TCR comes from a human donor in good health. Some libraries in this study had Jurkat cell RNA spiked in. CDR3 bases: TGCGCCAGCAGTGATAGGGCCGAAGGGGAACTGTTTTTT. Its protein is CASSDRAEGELFF.